The rows below give T cell receptor beta chains drawn from one sample of a study of graft-versus-host responses after intestinal transplantation. The repertoire was sequenced with immunoSEQ multiplex PCR; TCRdb's copy has only in-frame clones and lacks some. In the table there are tens of thousands of clones, about 80% of which are singletons. These receptors' targets are unknown. The sequencing here drew on unstimulated CD8+ T cells sorted from spleen or lymph node cells, taken before intestinal transplant. All receptors derive from a human donor who received an intestinal transplant. CDR3s include the opening cysteine and the closing phenylalanine or tryptophan. D genes are given only for firm matches. Part of the rows lack a size; the others show once, few, many or a class for expanded clones.

D gene: NA
J gene: TRBJ2-6
CDR3 length: 15
clone size: once
V gene: TRBV28
CDR3 DNA: TGTGCCAGCAGTTTGGGCAACTCTGGGGCCAACGTCCTGACTTTC
CDR3 protein: CASSLGNSGANVLTF

D gene: NA
J gene: TRBJ1-6
CDR3 length: 17
clone size: NA
V gene: TRBV27
CDR3 DNA: TGTGCCAGCAGTTTGATGGGGCAGGGGTTCAATAATTCACCCCTCCACTTT
CDR3 protein: CASSLMGQGFNNSPLHF

D gene: NA
J gene: TRBJ2-2
CDR3 length: 15
clone size: NA
V gene: TRBV6-5
CDR3 DNA: TGTGCCAGCAGTTATGGCGGGCCGAACACCGGGGAGCTGTTTTTT
CDR3 protein: CASSYGGPNTGELFF

D gene: NA
J gene: TRBJ2-1
CDR3 length: 13
clone size: NA
V gene: TRBV9
CDR3 DNA: TGTGCCAGCAGCCCCCGCACTATGGGTGAGCAGTTCTTC
CDR3 protein: CASSPRTMGEQFF

D gene: TRBD1
J gene: TRBJ2-3
CDR3 length: 14
clone size: NA
V gene: TRBV5-4
CDR3 DNA: TGTGCCAGCAGCCGAAACAGGGGCGCAGATACGCAGTATTTT
CDR3 protein: CASSRNRGADTQYF

D gene: TRBD1
J gene: TRBJ2-7
CDR3 length: 15
clone size: NA
V gene: TRBV28
CDR3 DNA: TGTGCCAGCAGTTACCGAAGACAGGGGGCCGACGAGCAGTACTTC
CDR3 protein: CASSYRRQGADEQYF

D gene: NA
J gene: TRBJ1-2
CDR3 length: 15
clone size: NA
V gene: TRBV6-1
CDR3 DNA: TGTGCCAGCAGTGAACATTGGGAGCAATTCGATGGCTACACCTTC
CDR3 protein: CASSEHWEQFDGYTF

D gene: TRBD2
J gene: TRBJ2-1
CDR3 length: 17
clone size: few
V gene: TRBV13
CDR3 DNA: TGTGCCAGCAGCTTAGGTCCTAGCGGGGGGTTTGAGGGTGAGCAGTTCTTC
CDR3 protein: CASSLGPSGGFEGEQFF

D gene: NA
J gene: TRBJ2-1
CDR3 length: 13
clone size: NA
V gene: TRBV21-1
CDR3 DNA: TGTGCCAGCAGCAACCCCGGGGACAATGAGCAGTTCTTC
CDR3 protein: CASSNPGDNEQFF

D gene: NA
J gene: TRBJ2-3
CDR3 length: 12
clone size: NA
V gene: TRBV9
CDR3 DNA: TGTGCCAGCAGCCCAGAGGAGGATACGCAGTATTTT
CDR3 protein: CASSPEEDTQYF

D gene: TRBD1
J gene: TRBJ2-7
CDR3 length: 15
clone size: NA
V gene: TRBV7-9
CDR3 DNA: TGTGCCAGCAGCCCGGAGGGACAGGGGCTAAGGGAGCAGTACTTC
CDR3 protein: CASSPEGQGLREQYF

D gene: NA
J gene: TRBJ2-1
CDR3 length: 16
clone size: NA
V gene: TRBV12-1
CDR3 DNA: TGTGCCAGCAGCTTTGCGTTTAGCGGGGGGGGTAATGAGCAGTTCTTC
CDR3 protein: CASSFAFSGGGNEQFF

D gene: NA
J gene: TRBJ2-1
CDR3 length: 15
clone size: NA
V gene: TRBV6-6
CDR3 DNA: TGTGCCAGCAGTCCCGGGGGACAGATCTACAATGAGCAGTTCTTC
CDR3 protein: CASSPGGQIYNEQFF

D gene: NA
J gene: TRBJ2-5
CDR3 length: 14
clone size: NA
V gene: TRBV5-8
CDR3 DNA: TGTGCCAGCAGCTTGTTCCACAGCCAAGAGACCCAGTACTTC
CDR3 protein: CASSLFHSQETQYF

D gene: NA
J gene: TRBJ2-5
CDR3 length: 13
clone size: NA
V gene: TRBV7-3
CDR3 DNA: TGTGCCAGCAGCTTAATACCACGGGAGACCCAGTACTTC
CDR3 protein: CASSLIPRETQYF

D gene: NA
J gene: TRBJ1-5
CDR3 length: 14
clone size: NA
V gene: TRBV7-9
CDR3 DNA: TGTGCCAGCAGCCATGGGGGGGAGGTTCAGCCCCAGCATTTT
CDR3 protein: CASSHGGEVQPQHF

D gene: TRBD2
J gene: TRBJ2-5
CDR3 length: 15
clone size: NA
V gene: TRBV2
CDR3 DNA: TGTGCCAGCAGTGAAGGGCTAGCGGGAGCAGAGACCCAGTACTTC
CDR3 protein: CASSEGLAGAETQYF

D gene: TRBD2
J gene: TRBJ2-2
CDR3 length: 14
clone size: NA
V gene: TRBV29-1
CDR3 DNA: TGCAGCGTTGAGACGGGGGGGAACACCGGGGAGCTGTTTTTT
CDR3 protein: CSVETGGNTGELFF

D gene: TRBD2
J gene: TRBJ2-3
CDR3 length: 15
clone size: NA
V gene: TRBV27
CDR3 DNA: TGTGCCAGCAGTCCGCGGACTAGCGGGAGTGATACGCAGTATTTT
CDR3 protein: CASSPRTSGSDTQYF

D gene: TRBD2
J gene: TRBJ2-5
CDR3 length: 15
clone size: medium-sized
V gene: TRBV11-2
CDR3 DNA: TGTGCCCCCCTTCGGCTAGCGGGGCCCGTACGGACCCAGTACTTC
CDR3 protein: CAPLRLAGPVRTQYF

D gene: TRBD2
J gene: TRBJ2-2
CDR3 length: 14
clone size: NA
V gene: TRBV27
CDR3 DNA: TGTGCCAGCAGTTGGCGGGGGGGCACCGGGGAGCTGTTTTTT
CDR3 protein: CASSWRGGTGELFF

D gene: TRBD2
J gene: TRBJ2-3
CDR3 length: 16
clone size: NA
V gene: TRBV13
CDR3 DNA: TGTGCCAGCACGCTGACTTGGCGGGAGTTTGGAGATACGCAGTATTTT
CDR3 protein: CASTLTWREFGDTQYF

D gene: TRBD2
J gene: TRBJ2-1
CDR3 length: 16
clone size: NA
V gene: TRBV7-9
CDR3 DNA: TGTGCCAGCAGACCCCTAGCGGAGAGGATGGCCGATGAGCAGTTCTTC
CDR3 protein: CASRPLAERMADEQFF

D gene: NA
J gene: TRBJ2-7
CDR3 length: 14
clone size: NA
V gene: TRBV5-1
CDR3 DNA: TGCGCCAGCAGCTTAGATAAGGGGGGAGGGGAGCAGTACTTC
CDR3 protein: CASSLDKGGGEQYF

D gene: NA
J gene: TRBJ2-7
CDR3 length: 15
clone size: NA
V gene: TRBV21-1
CDR3 DNA: TGTGCCAGCAGCCCAGAGGGGGCAGGGAAGGGCGAGCAGTACTTC
CDR3 protein: CASSPEGAGKGEQYF

D gene: TRBD1
J gene: TRBJ2-7
CDR3 length: 16
clone size: NA
V gene: TRBV7-2
CDR3 DNA: TGTGCCAGCAGCCTTACTACCGGGACAGGGGGCGACGAGCAGTACTTC
CDR3 protein: CASSLTTGTGGDEQYF

D gene: NA
J gene: TRBJ2-7
CDR3 length: 13
clone size: NA
V gene: TRBV5-1
CDR3 DNA: TGCGCCAGCAGCACGGCGGACTCCTACGAGCAGTACTTC
CDR3 protein: CASSTADSYEQYF

D gene: NA
J gene: TRBJ2-1
CDR3 length: 16
clone size: NA
V gene: TRBV5-1
CDR3 DNA: TGCGCCAGCAGCCGAACGACAGAAAAAGTATACAATGAGCAGTTCTTC
CDR3 protein: CASSRTTEKVYNEQFF

D gene: NA
J gene: TRBJ2-7
CDR3 length: 15
clone size: NA
V gene: TRBV7-6
CDR3 DNA: TGTGCCAGCAGCTTTGTCTCGGAAGGGAGGTACGAGCAGTACTTC
CDR3 protein: CASSFVSEGRYEQYF

D gene: NA
J gene: TRBJ1-4
CDR3 length: 16
clone size: NA
V gene: TRBV27
CDR3 DNA: TGTGCCAGCCGAGACGCGTCAAGAGGAGCTAATGAAAAACTGTTTTTT
CDR3 protein: CASRDASRGANEKLFF

D gene: NA
J gene: TRBJ2-5
CDR3 length: 14
clone size: NA
V gene: TRBV7-8
CDR3 DNA: TGTGCCAGCAGCTCCGGACCGACAGAAGAGACCCAGTACTTC
CDR3 protein: CASSSGPTEETQYF

D gene: NA
J gene: TRBJ1-1
CDR3 length: 14
clone size: NA
V gene: TRBV19
CDR3 DNA: TGTGCCAGTAGTACAGGGCCCCTGAACACTGAAGCTTTCTTT
CDR3 protein: CASSTGPLNTEAFF

D gene: NA
J gene: TRBJ2-7
CDR3 length: 15
clone size: NA
V gene: TRBV2
CDR3 DNA: TGTGCCAGCAGTGAGATCGGAGGGTTGATTAGAGAGCAGTACTTC
CDR3 protein: CASSEIGGLIREQYF

D gene: TRBD2
J gene: TRBJ2-7
CDR3 length: 13
clone size: NA
V gene: TRBV4-3
CDR3 DNA: TGCGCCAGCAGCCAGGGAGGGGCTTACGAGCAGTACTTC
CDR3 protein: CASSQGGAYEQYF

D gene: NA
J gene: TRBJ2-5
CDR3 length: 16
clone size: few
V gene: TRBV2
CDR3 DNA: TGTGCCAGCAGTGAAGGGTACGGAGGGAACCAAGAGACCCAGTACTTC
CDR3 protein: CASSEGYGGNQETQYF

D gene: NA
J gene: TRBJ2-1
CDR3 length: 15
clone size: NA
V gene: TRBV7-3
CDR3 DNA: TGTGCCAGCAGCTTGTGGAGGGGTGGGCACAATGAGCAGTTCTTC
CDR3 protein: CASSLWRGGHNEQFF

D gene: TRBD2
J gene: TRBJ2-7
CDR3 length: 14
clone size: NA
V gene: TRBV10-3
CDR3 DNA: TGTGCCGCCTGCGGGACTAGCGGGAGTTACGAGCAGTACTTC
CDR3 protein: CAACGTSGSYEQYF

D gene: TRBD1
J gene: TRBJ2-7
CDR3 length: 15
clone size: NA
V gene: TRBV9
CDR3 DNA: TGTGCCAGCAGCGTAGAAGGACAGGGTTGGTACGAGCAGTACTTC
CDR3 protein: CASSVEGQGWYEQYF

D gene: NA
J gene: TRBJ2-7
CDR3 length: 16
clone size: NA
V gene: TRBV21-1
CDR3 DNA: TGTGCCAGCAGCCCTCGGGACAGGACATCAACCTACGAGCAGTACTTC
CDR3 protein: CASSPRDRTSTYEQYF

D gene: NA
J gene: TRBJ2-2
CDR3 length: 14
clone size: NA
V gene: TRBV4-1
CDR3 DNA: TGCGCCAGCAGCCTGAGGAAAAACACCGGGGAGCTGTTTTTT
CDR3 protein: CASSLRKNTGELFF

D gene: NA
J gene: TRBJ2-1
CDR3 length: 15
clone size: NA
V gene: TRBV27
CDR3 DNA: TGTGCCAGCAGTTTATTTCTAGCGACCTACAATGAGCAGTTCTTC
CDR3 protein: CASSLFLATYNEQFF

D gene: NA
J gene: TRBJ2-7
CDR3 length: 13
clone size: few
V gene: TRBV6-5
CDR3 DNA: TGTGCCAGCAGTTACGGGACACGTTACGAGCAGTACTTC
CDR3 protein: CASSYGTRYEQYF

D gene: TRBD2
J gene: TRBJ2-4
CDR3 length: 12
clone size: NA
V gene: TRBV25-1
CDR3 DNA: TGTGCCAGCAGTGTGGCGGGAGGGCCTCAGTACTTC
CDR3 protein: CASSVAGGPQYF

D gene: NA
J gene: TRBJ2-1
CDR3 length: 13
clone size: NA
V gene: TRBV18
CDR3 DNA: TGTGCCAGCTCACCAGGGCCCCACAATGAGCAGTTCTTC
CDR3 protein: CASSPGPHNEQFF

D gene: NA
J gene: TRBJ1-1
CDR3 length: 11
clone size: NA
V gene: TRBV10-3
CDR3 DNA: TGTGCCATCAGTGACGGGGTTGAAGCTTTCTTT
CDR3 protein: CAISDGVEAFF

D gene: TRBD2
J gene: TRBJ2-1
CDR3 length: 16
clone size: once
V gene: TRBV5-1
CDR3 DNA: TGCGCCAGCAGCTTGGCCGTGCTAGCGGGGGCCCATGAGCAGTTCTTC
CDR3 protein: CASSLAVLAGAHEQFF